Listed below are T cell receptor beta chains from one sample, sequenced in a study of OX40 agonist ivuxolimab in advanced cancers. TCRdb's table, derived via immunoSEQ multiplex PCR, lists solely in-frame clones and lacks some. This table has under 45,000 clones, approximately 82% appearing once. The starting material was CD4+ or CD8+ T cells sorted from blood, obtained in a trial of the OX40 agonist ivuxolimab. All receptors come from an adult with an advanced solid tumor such as melanoma, head and neck, liver or kidney cancer. Each CDR3 is given with its conserved first and last residue.

TRBV14,TRBJ2-3,CASSQGAGLSTDTQYF
TRBV5-5,TRBJ2-7,CASSLQTDYEQYF
TRBV30,TRBJ1-4,CAWTTLGQGTNEKLFF
TRBV18,TRBJ2-3,CASSPKGQAQDTQYF
TRBV15,TRBJ2-5,CATSRVAGGAGTQYF
TRBV19,TRBJ2-7,CASKDSDSYEQYF
TRBV21-1,TRBJ2-7,CASSKAIGGRSYEQYF
TRBV11-2,TRBJ2-7,CASSSLVGTRGHEQYF
TRBV14,TRBJ1-6,CASSQDLGNSPLHF
TRBV27,TRBJ1-3,CASSPDRAGNTIYF
TRBV21-1,TRBJ2-1,CASSKEQTPYNEQFF
TRBV6-9,TRBJ1-2,CASSYSSGGQYGYTF
TRBV5-5,TRBJ2-5,CASSQGTAETQYF
TRBV28,TRBJ2-6,CASMGLDGAAGANVLTF
TRBV7-3,TRBJ1-1,CASRGNTEAFF
TRBV29-1,TRBJ1-1,CSVILRQGKVNTEAFF
TRBV30,TRBJ1-1,CAWSGQGGNTEAFF
TRBV11-2,TRBJ1-1,CASSARHGEGTEAFF
TRBV7-9,TRBJ2-5,CASSGDSQETQYF
TRBV19,TRBJ2-7,CASSASGYAYEQYF